These 27 T cell receptor beta chains share one sample of origin, sequenced in a study of shared clonotypes between healthy human individuals. Profiled with immunoSEQ multiplex PCR; TCRdb holds only in-frame clones, not every one. The sample consists of 170,000 or so clones, around 63% of them appearing once. Material for sequencing was memory CD4+ T cells sorted from blood. Sample subset: CD45RA-negative fraction. These receptors came from a man aged 25 to 45 in good health.

Turning to this clone: The identical CDR3 is also encoded by other nucleotide sequences in the sample. The chain joins TRBV5-1 to TRBJ2-1; D tentatively fits TRBD1 or TRBD2 (5 bases each). Trimming removed 0 bases from V and 5 bases from J, with 6 bases in between. The germline gives CDR1 SGHRS, CDR2 YFSETQ. There are 13 residues in the CDR3. This CDR3 is CASSLGGDNEQFF. In nucleotides, the CDR3 is TGCGCCAGCAGCTTGGGAGGGGACAATGAGCAGTTCTTC.

The chain uses TRBV5-1 and TRBJ1-3; D gene uncertain. Germline-derived CDR1 and CDR2 are SGHRS and YFSETQ. Trimming took off 4 bases at V and 3 bases at J, with 14 bases between the two ends. This CDR3 has 15 residues. The CDR3 protein is CASSLNGENGNTIYF. DNA of the CDR3: TGCGCCAGCAGCCTGAATGGGGAAAATGGAAACACCATATATTTT.

This clone was seen more than once but under ten times. This chain joins TRBV11-3 and TRBJ2-7; no definite D call. From germline, CDR1 is SGHNT and CDR2 YENEEA. CDR3 length: 14 amino acids. The ends were cut back, 5 bases at V and 0 bases at J, with 11 bases in the middle. The CDR3 loop reads CASSPDGYSYEQYF. In DNA, the CDR3 is TGTGCCAGCAGCCCGGACGGTTACTCCTACGAGCAGTACTTC. Based on the CDR3 plus reference TRBV11-3 and TRBJ2-7, the full variable domain is EAGVVQSPRYKIIEKKQPVAFWCNPISGHNTLYWYLQNLGQGPELLIRYENEEAVDDSQLPKDRFSAERLKGVDSTLKIQPAELGDSAVYLCASSPDGYSYEQYFGPGTRLTVT.

The chain carries TRBV29-1 and TRBJ2-3; 7 bases agree with TRBD1. This CDR3 is 15 amino acids long. Germline-derived CDR1 and CDR2 are SQVTM and ANQGSEA. V gave up 4 bases and J gave up 0 bases; unmatched junction bases: 7. Written as DNA, the CDR3 is TGCAGCGTTGGCGACAGGGCGTCTAGCACAGATACGCAGTATTTT. Residues: CSVGDRASSTDTQYF.

This clone has just a few counts. This chain uses TRBV28 with TRBJ1-5; D possibly corresponds to TRBD1 (5 bases). The germline V and J ends were trimmed by 9 bases and 3 bases, with 21 bases remaining between them. The CDR3 spans 16 residues. From germline, CDR1 is MDHEN and CDR2 SYDVKM. In DNA form, the CDR3 reads TGTGCCAGTTCGTTCCCTCCTGGGGGTAACAATCAGCCCCAGCATTTT. Translated, it gives CASSFPPGGNNQPQHF. The full variable domain, completed using reference TRBV28 and TRBJ1-5, is DVKVTQSSRYLVKRTGEKVFLECVQDMDHENMFWYRQDPGLGLRLIYFSYDVKMKEKGDIPEGYSVSREKKERFSLILESASTNQTSMYLCASSFPPGGNNQPQHFGDGTRLSIL.

This clone was detected a few times. The CDR3 sequence: CASSPTAGGGYEQYF. The CDR3 coding sequence is TGTGCCAGCTCACCAACAGCGGGAGGGGGCTACGAGCAGTACTTC. The chain couples TRBV18 to TRBJ2-7; the match to TRBD2 covers 10 bases. Germline CDR1 KGHSH, CDR2 LQKENI. V shed 2 bases, J shed 3 bases, and the junction held 4 bases outside the gene matches. CDR3 size: 15 residues. Looking up the rest from reference TRBV18 and TRBJ2-7 gives the full variable domain: NAGVMQNPRHLVRRRGQEARLRCSPMKGHSHVYWYRQLPEEGLKFMVYLQKENIIDESGMPKERFSAEFPKEGPSILRIQQVVRGDSAAYFCASSPTAGGGYEQYFGPGTRLTVT.

This clone occurred once. The rearrangement uses TRBV5-1 and TRBJ1-1; D unresolved. This CDR3 contains 12 residues. The V gene lost 0 bases and the J gene lost 7 bases, with 7 bases spanning the gap. The germline CDR1 and CDR2 sequences are SGHRS and YFSETQ. CDR3 region: CASSLAGDEAFF. The CDR3 DNA is TGCGCCAGCAGCTTGGCCGGAGATGAAGCTTTCTTT. Looking up the rest from reference TRBV5-1 and TRBJ1-1 gives the full variable domain: KAGVTQTPRYLIKTRGQQVTLSCSPISGHRSVSWYQQTPGQGLQFLFEYFSETQRNKGNFPGRFSGRQFSNSRSEMNVSTLELGDSALYLCASSLAGDEAFFGQGTRLTVV.

The chain employs TRBV11-2 and TRBJ1-5, with D tentatively TRBD1 (5 bases). The CDR3 spans 15 residues. Germline values: CDR1 SGHAT, CDR2 FQNNGV. V lost 7 bases and J 2 bases, leaving 15 bases between the germline ends. CDR3 sequence reads: CASNRISGGNQPQHF. The CDR3 DNA is TGTGCCAGCAACCGGATATCGGGGGGCAATCAGCCCCAGCATTTT. Variable domain in full (rest from reference TRBV11-2 and TRBJ1-5): EAGVAQSPRYKIIEKRQSVAFWCNPISGHATLYWYQQILGQGPKLLIQFQNNGVVDDSQLPKDRFSAERLKGVDSTLKIQPAKLEDSAVYLCASNRISGGNQPQHFGDGTRLSIL.

The chain joins TRBV5-1 to TRBJ2-2, with D hard to call. The V gene lost 5 bases and the J gene lost 4 bases, with 15 bases spanning the gap. The CDR3 is made up of 15 amino acids. The germline gives CDR1 SGHRS, CDR2 YFSETQ. The CDR3 DNA sequence: TGCGCCAGCAGTGGAGTCCCTTTAGGCACCGGGGAGCTGTTTTTT. Encoded protein: CASSGVPLGTGELFF.

The chain uses TRBV7-6 and TRBJ2-5, with D maybe TRBD2 (6 bases). The germline V gene has CDR1 SGHVS and CDR2 FNYEAQ. V shed 5 bases and J shed 1 base, with 14 bases lying between them. This CDR3 comprises 15 residues. The CDR3 here is CASSAVGGVQETQYF. The DNA of the CDR3 is TGTGCCAGCAGCGCAGTGGGGGGAGTCCAAGAGACCCAGTACTTC.

The chain couples TRBV4-1 to TRBJ2-7, with a tentative D call TRBD2 (6 bases). V lost 0 bases, J lost 6 bases, and 15 bases lay in between. Per germline, CDR1 MGHRA and CDR2 YSYEKL. The CDR3 extends over 15 amino acids. CDR3 DNA sequence: TGCGCCAGCAGCCAAGAAGGGGCCAAGGGAGGCGAGCAGTACTTC. It yields the protein CASSQEGAKGGEQYF.

J is TRBJ2-5 and V is TRBV27; D is possibly TRBD2 (5 bases). Germline values: CDR1 MNHEY, CDR2 SMNVEV (reference sequence). The CDR3 runs to 14 residues. Between the trimmed V and J ends, which lost 3 bases and 5 bases, there was a span of 13 bases. The CDR3 loop reads CASSLDGWEETQYF. The CDR3 DNA reads as TGTGCCAGCAGTTTGGACGGGTGGGAGGAGACCCAGTACTTC.

The chain links TRBV6-6 to TRBJ1-2, with 11 bases fitting TRBD1. The CDR3 has 13 residues. The germline gives CDR1 MNHNY, CDR2 SVGAGI (reference sequence). The junction had 1 base not matched to a gene; V was cut back by 5 bases and J by 5 bases. This chain's CDR3 is CASSGDRGYGYTF. DNA of the CDR3: TGTGCCAGCAGTGGGGACAGGGGGTATGGCTACACCTTC.

This chain connects TRBV7-2 to TRBJ1-5; D is undetermined. This CDR3 comprises 16 residues. Germline values: CDR1 SGHTA, CDR2 FQGNSA. Trimming stripped 2 bases from V and 3 bases from J, with 14 bases between. CDR3 bases: TGTGCCAGCAGCTTATTCAGTCAGGCAGACAATCAGCCCCAGCATTTT. As protein: CASSLFSQADNQPQHF.

The chain joins TRBV7-9 to TRBJ1-1; the D gene is possibly TRBD1 (6 bases). Germline CDR1 is SEHNR and CDR2 is FQNEAQ (reference sequence). The CDR3 is 13 amino acids. V was shortened by 5 bases and J by 4 bases, with 11 bases between the two germline ends. The DNA for the CDR3 is TGTGCCAGCAGCCCTAGGGGGAGCACTGAAGCTTTCTTT. It yields the protein CASSPRGSTEAFF.

This rearrangement joins TRBV5-1 to TRBJ2-1; 7 bases agree with TRBD2. This CDR3 has 14 residues. After removal of 4 bases from V and 5 bases from J, the junction contained 6 bases not matched to a gene. Germline V gene data show CDR1 as SGHRS and CDR2 as YFSETQ. The DNA of the CDR3 is TGCGCCAGCAGCACCGGGACTATTAACAATGAGCAGTTCTTC. It translates to CASSTGTINNEQFF. Supplemented by reference TRBV5-1 and TRBJ2-1, the full variable domain reads KAGVTQTPRYLIKTRGQQVTLSCSPISGHRSVSWYQQTPGQGLQFLFEYFSETQRNKGNFPGRFSGRQFSNSRSEMNVSTLELGDSALYLCASSTGTINNEQFFGPGTRLTVL.

The chain combines TRBV29-1 with TRBJ2-3; D is unresolved. CDR3 length: 14 residues. V gave up 4 bases and J gave up 1 base, with 12 bases separating them. Germline V gene lookup returns CDR1 SQVTM and CDR2 ANQGSEA. This CDR3 is CSVAQKVGTDTQYF. CDR3 bases: TGCAGCGTTGCGCAGAAAGTGGGCACAGATACGCAGTATTTT.

The J gene is TRBJ2-7, the V gene TRBV4-2, with 8 nucleotides matching TRBD2. The trim removed 4 bases at V and 6 bases at J, leaving 5 bases unmatched. CDR1 LGHNA and CDR2 YNFKEQ come from the germline V gene. CDR3 length equals 13 residues. The CDR3 nucleotides read TGTGCCAGCAGCCCCGGGGGGGTCCCCGAGCAGTACTTC. It encodes CASSPGGVPEQYF.

This clone was seen at least ten times. A junction boundary mismatches the germline segment, possibly from a read error. CDR3 sequence: CASSPQESSYEQYF. The CDR3, as DNA: TGTGCCAGCTCCCCACAGGAAAGTAGTTACGAGCAGTACTTC. The chain links TRBV18 to TRBJ2-7, with D perhaps TRBD1 (5 bases). This CDR3 region has 14 residues. Germline CDR1 KGHSH, CDR2 LQKENI.

The V gene is TRBV7-4, the J gene TRBJ2-7; tentative D call: TRBD1 (6 bases). The V end was cut by 1 base, the J end by 6 bases, with 7 bases between. This CDR3 comprises 12 residues. CDR1 and CDR2 (germline): SGHVT, SQSDAQ. CDR3 in DNA: TGTGCCAGCAGCTTAGGAGGGGGCGAGCAGTACTTC. Protein sequence: CASSLGGGEQYF.

The CDR3 DNA reads as TGTGCCAGCAGCCCCCAAGGTGCCACTAACTATGGCTACACCTTC. Translation gives CASSPQGATNYGYTF. V is TRBV7-8 and J is TRBJ1-2; D is uncertain. There are 15 residues in the CDR3. The germline CDR1 and CDR2 sequences are SGHVS and FQNEAQ. The V gene lost 5 bases and the J gene lost 0 bases, with 13 bases spanning the gap.

This chain links TRBV4-3 with TRBJ2-5, with D perhaps assigned TRBD1 or TRBD2 (7 bases each). Trimming removed 0 bases at V and 9 bases at J, with 20 bases between. CDR3 length equals 16 residues. Germline CDR1 LGHNA, CDR2 YSLEER. The CDR3 loop reads CASSQDGRQGGGAQYF. The CDR3 DNA follows: TGCGCCAGCAGCCAAGATGGGAGACAGGGAGGGGGGGCCCAGTACTTC.

V gene TRBV28 combines with J gene TRBJ2-1; 7 bases are a match to TRBD1. The length of the CDR3 is 13 residues. Unmatched junction bases numbered 6, after V lost 11 bases and J lost 2 bases. Germline loops: CDR1 MDHEN, CDR2 SYDVKM. The CDR3 sequence is CASTGAPYNEQFF. The CDR3 region has the DNA TGTGCCTCAACAGGGGCCCCCTACAATGAGCAGTTCTTC. Complete variable domain (other parts from reference TRBV28 and TRBJ2-1): DVKVTQSSRYLVKRTGEKVFLECVQDMDHENMFWYRQDPGLGLRLIYFSYDVKMKEKGDIPEGYSVSREKKERFSLILESASTNQTSMYLCASTGAPYNEQFFGPGTRLTVL.

The J gene is TRBJ2-7, the V gene TRBV2, with D uncertain. Germline V gene lookup returns CDR1 SNHLY and CDR2 FYNNEI. Deletions cut 3 bases from V and 1 base from J, with 13 bases between. The CDR3 is 15 amino acids. The CDR3 sequence is CASSDGTNGSYEQYF. As DNA, the CDR3 is TGTGCCAGCAGTGACGGTACCAATGGTTCCTACGAGCAGTACTTC.

This sequence joins TRBV28 and TRBJ2-7, with D perhaps matching TRBD2 (5 bases). Trimming left V 2 bases short and J 5 bases short, with 13 bases between. CDR3 length: 14 residues. Germline assignment: CDR1 MDHEN and CDR2 SYDVKM. The CDR3 coding sequence is TGTGCCAGCAGTTTAATGGGGAGCGTCCACGAGCAGTACTTC. Encoded protein: CASSLMGSVHEQYF.

The chain combines TRBV19 with TRBJ1-1; D gene uncertain. The CDR3 totals 14 residues. V lost 4 bases and J lost 11, with 20 bases in between. Germline V CDR1 and CDR2: LNHDA, SQIVND (reference sequence). This chain's CDR3 is CASSTQPPIRRAFF. The DNA for the CDR3 is TGTGCCAGTAGTACCCAACCCCCCATTAGGCGGGCTTTCTTT.

The genes are TRBV6-1 and TRBJ2-5, with 7 bases identical to TRBD2. The CDR3 extends over 15 amino acids. After removal of 4 bases from V and 1 base from J, the junction contained 6 bases not matched to a gene. Germline lookup yields CDR1 MNHNS and CDR2 SASEGT. The CDR3 region is CASSVPGRVQETQYF. CDR3 sequence (DNA): TGTGCCAGCAGTGTCCCGGGGAGGGTCCAAGAGACCCAGTACTTC.